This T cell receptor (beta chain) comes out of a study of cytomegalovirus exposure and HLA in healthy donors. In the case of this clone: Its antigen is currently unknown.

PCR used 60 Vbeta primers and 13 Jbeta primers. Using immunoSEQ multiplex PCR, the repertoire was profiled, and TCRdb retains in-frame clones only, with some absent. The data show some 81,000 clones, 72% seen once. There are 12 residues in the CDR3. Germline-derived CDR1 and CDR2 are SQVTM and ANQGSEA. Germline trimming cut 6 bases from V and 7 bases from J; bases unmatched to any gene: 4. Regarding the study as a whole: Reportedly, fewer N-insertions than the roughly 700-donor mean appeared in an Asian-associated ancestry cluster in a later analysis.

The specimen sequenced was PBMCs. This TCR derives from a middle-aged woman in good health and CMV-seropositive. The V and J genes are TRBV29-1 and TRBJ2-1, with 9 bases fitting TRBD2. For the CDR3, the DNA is TGCAGCGTGCGGGGGGGCGCGAATGAGCAGTTCTTC. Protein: CSVRGGANEQFF.